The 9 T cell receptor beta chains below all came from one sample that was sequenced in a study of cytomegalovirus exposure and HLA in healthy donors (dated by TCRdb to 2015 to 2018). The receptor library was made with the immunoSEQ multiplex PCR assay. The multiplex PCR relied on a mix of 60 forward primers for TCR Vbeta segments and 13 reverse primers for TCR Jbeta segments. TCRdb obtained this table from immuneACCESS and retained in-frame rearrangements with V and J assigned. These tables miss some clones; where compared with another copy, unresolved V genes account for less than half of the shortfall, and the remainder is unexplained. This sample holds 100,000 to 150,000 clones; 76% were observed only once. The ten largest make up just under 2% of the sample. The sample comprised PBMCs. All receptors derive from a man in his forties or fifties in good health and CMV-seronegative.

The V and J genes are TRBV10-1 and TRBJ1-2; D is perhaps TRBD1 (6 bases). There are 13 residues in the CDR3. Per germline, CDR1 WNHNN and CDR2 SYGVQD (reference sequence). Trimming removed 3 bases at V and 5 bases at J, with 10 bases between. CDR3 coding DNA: TGCGCCAGCAGTGACGGGACAAATTATGGCTACACCTTC. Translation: CASSDGTNYGYTF.

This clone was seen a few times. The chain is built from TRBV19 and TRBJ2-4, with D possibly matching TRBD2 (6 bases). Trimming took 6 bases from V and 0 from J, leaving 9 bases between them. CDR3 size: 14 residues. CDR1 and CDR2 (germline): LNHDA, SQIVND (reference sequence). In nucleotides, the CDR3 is TGTGCCAGTAGCTCGGGAGTAGCCAAAAACATTCAGTACTTC. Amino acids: CASSSGVAKNIQYF.

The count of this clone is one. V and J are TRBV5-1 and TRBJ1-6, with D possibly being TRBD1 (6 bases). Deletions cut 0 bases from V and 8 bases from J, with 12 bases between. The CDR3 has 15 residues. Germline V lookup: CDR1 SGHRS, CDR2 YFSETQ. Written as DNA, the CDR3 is TGCGCCAGCAGCTTGGTAGGGGGAAATGATTCACCCCTCCACTTT. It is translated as CASSLVGGNDSPLHF.

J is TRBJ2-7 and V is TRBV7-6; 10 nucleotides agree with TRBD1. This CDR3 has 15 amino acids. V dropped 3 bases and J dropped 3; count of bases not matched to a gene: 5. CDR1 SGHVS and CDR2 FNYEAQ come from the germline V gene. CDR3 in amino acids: CASSLGTGAHYEQYV. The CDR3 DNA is TGTGCCAGCAGCTTGGGGACAGGGGCCCACTACGAGCAGTACGTC.

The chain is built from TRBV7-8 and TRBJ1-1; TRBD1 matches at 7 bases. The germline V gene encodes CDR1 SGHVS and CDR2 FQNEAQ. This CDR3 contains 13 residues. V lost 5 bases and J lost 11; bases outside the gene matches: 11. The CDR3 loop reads CASSPAGGADAFF. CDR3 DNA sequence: TGTGCCAGCAGCCCCGCAGGGGGTGCCGACGCTTTCTTT.

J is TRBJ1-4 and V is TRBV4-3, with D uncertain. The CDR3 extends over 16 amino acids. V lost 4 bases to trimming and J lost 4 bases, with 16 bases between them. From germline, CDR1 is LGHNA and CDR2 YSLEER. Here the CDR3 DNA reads TGCGCCAGCAGCCTACTTGCGACGGACTTTAATGAAAAACTGTTTTTT. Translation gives CASSLLATDFNEKLFF.

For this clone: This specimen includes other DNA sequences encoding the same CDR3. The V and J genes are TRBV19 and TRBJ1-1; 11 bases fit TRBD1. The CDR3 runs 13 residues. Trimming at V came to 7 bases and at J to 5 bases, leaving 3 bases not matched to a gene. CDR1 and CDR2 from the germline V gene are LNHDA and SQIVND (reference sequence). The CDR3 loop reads CASTRDRGTEAFF. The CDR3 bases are TGTGCCAGTACCCGGGACAGGGGGACTGAAGCTTTCTTT.

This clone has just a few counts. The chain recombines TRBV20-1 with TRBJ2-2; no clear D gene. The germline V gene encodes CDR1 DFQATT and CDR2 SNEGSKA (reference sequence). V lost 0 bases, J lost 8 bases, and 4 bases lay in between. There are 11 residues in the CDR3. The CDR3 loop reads CSAREYGELFF. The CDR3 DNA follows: TGCAGTGCTAGAGAGTATGGGGAGCTGTTTTTT.

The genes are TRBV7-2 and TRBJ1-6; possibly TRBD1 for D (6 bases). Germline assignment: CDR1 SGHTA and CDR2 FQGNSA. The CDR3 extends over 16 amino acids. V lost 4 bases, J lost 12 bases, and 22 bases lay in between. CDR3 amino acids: CASSSMAGALGGPLHF. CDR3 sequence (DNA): TGTGCCAGCAGCTCCATGGCAGGGGCTTTGGGTGGACCCCTCCACTTT.